These 26 T cell receptor beta chains were all obtained from the same sample, sequenced in a study of beta chain features in type 1 diabetes. Antigens for these TCRs are unknown. General study points: TCRB CDR3 length was moderately but significantly reduced in all four CD4+ subsets of Type 1 diabetes patients.

The isolated RNA, all of it, was reverse transcribed, so expressed TCRB transcripts were what got sequenced. Assay used: immunoSEQ multiplex PCR; TCRdb lists only in-frame clones, some missing. The sample lists 150,000 to 200,000 clones, around 7.8% occurring once. The sequenced sample consisted of central memory CD4+ T cells from blood. These receptors came from a woman between 35 and 50 years old with type 1 diabetes.

This chain joins TRBV2 and TRBJ1-5; 9 positions match TRBD1. The CDR3 totals 15 residues. Germline V gives CDR1 SNHLY, CDR2 FYNNEI. V lost 6 bases to trimming and J lost 9 bases; unmatched junction nucleotides: 12. The CDR3 DNA reads as TGTGCCAGCAGCGTGGGACAGGGTTATTTCGCGCCCCAGCATTTT. Its protein is CASSVGQGYFAPQHF.

V and J are TRBV19 and TRBJ1-2; possible D gene TRBD1, 5 bases. This CDR3 spans 16 amino acids. Germline assignment: CDR1 LNHDA and CDR2 SQIVND (reference sequence). V lost 6 bases and J 4 bases, leaving 21 bases between the germline ends. CDR3 nucleotides: TGTGCCAGTAGCTCCCCGGCAAGACAGCGGGGCTATGGCTACACCTTC. Its translation: CASSSPARQRGYGYTF.

This clone was seen a few times. This sequence joins TRBV7-9 and TRBJ2-5; TRBD1 agrees at 7 bases. CDR3 size: 15 residues. V shed 4 bases, J shed 5 bases, and the junction held 10 bases outside the gene matches. Germline V gene lookup returns CDR1 SEHNR and CDR2 FQNEAQ (reference sequence). Written as DNA, the CDR3 is TGTGCCAGCAGCTCCGGGACAGCCTTAGGGGAGACCCAGTACTTC. Translating it yields CASSSGTALGETQYF.

V and J are TRBV7-6 and TRBJ2-5; TRBD1 matches at 7 bases. The germline V gene has CDR1 SGHVS and CDR2 FNYEAQ. The CDR3 consists of 15 residues. The ends lost 0 bases at V and 4 bases at J; junction bases unmatched: 5. The CDR3 sequence is CASSLAPGGRETQYF. The DNA of the CDR3 is TGTGCCAGCAGCTTAGCACCAGGGGGAAGAGAGACCCAGTACTTC.

V gene TRBV19 combines with J gene TRBJ2-7; possible D gene TRBD1, 5 bases. V lost 3 bases and J 6 bases, leaving 15 bases between the germline ends. The CDR3 runs to 14 residues. Germline V gives CDR1 LNHDA, CDR2 SQIVND (reference sequence). Here the CDR3 reads CASSMRQGRGEQYF. CDR3 nucleotide sequence: TGTGCCAGTAGTATGCGGCAGGGAAGGGGCGAGCAGTACTTC.

The chain is built from TRBV6-5 and TRBJ2-1; 9 bases line up with TRBD1. The germline gives CDR1 MNHEY, CDR2 SVGAGI. The CDR3 spans 15 residues. With 6 bases clipped from V and 6 bases from J, the junction kept 9 bases outside the gene matches. CDR3 DNA sequence: TGTGCCAGCAGCCTATCGGGACAGGGTGGCAATGAGCAGTTCTTC. Its protein product is CASSLSGQGGNEQFF.

This clone was detected only a few times. The rearrangement joins TRBV5-1 to TRBJ2-2; 7 nucleotides align to TRBD1. There are 14 residues in the CDR3. Germline CDR1 and CDR2: SGHRS and YFSETQ. The V segment lost 0 bases and the J segment 5 bases; nucleotides outside the gene matches: 1. The CDR3 sequence: CASSLEQGTGELFF. The CDR3 DNA reads TGCGCCAGCAGCTTGGAACAGGGGACCGGGGAGCTGTTTTTT.

The count of this clone is one. The chain recombines TRBV6-1 with TRBJ2-2, with 10 bases matching TRBD1. After removal of 1 base from V and 6 bases from J, the junction contained 8 bases not matched to a gene. The germline V gene encodes CDR1 MNHNS and CDR2 SASEGT. The CDR3 consists of 17 residues. CDR3 DNA: TGTGCCAGCAGTGAAGGGGTCGGGACAGGGGCCCCCGGGGAGCTGTTTTTT. Its protein product is CASSEGVGTGAPGELFF.

The rearrangement uses TRBV29-1 and TRBJ1-3; D gene uncertain. Germline V lookup: CDR1 SQVTM, CDR2 ANQGSEA. Trimming removed 7 bases at V and 3 bases at J, with 10 bases between. This CDR3 has 12 amino acids. The CDR3 DNA follows: TGCAGCGCGGAGGCGGGTGGAAACACCATATATTTT. This sequence encodes CSAEAGGNTIYF.

This sequence joins TRBV28 and TRBJ1-1, with D tentatively TRBD1 (6 bases). V was trimmed by 5 bases and J by 6 bases, leaving 10 bases between them. From germline, CDR1 is MDHEN and CDR2 SYDVKM. The CDR3 has 12 amino acids. The DNA for the CDR3 is TGTGCCAGCAGTACAGGGTTCGCTGAAGCTTTCTTT. Protein sequence: CASSTGFAEAFF.

The chain has TRBV7-7 and TRBJ2-5, with D possibly being TRBD2 (6 bases). V was clipped by 3 bases and J by 2 bases, with 7 bases between them. The CDR3 consists of 13 residues. The germline V gene encodes CDR1 SSHAT and CDR2 FNYEAQ (reference sequence). CDR3 sequence (DNA): TGTGCCAGCAGCTTGACTAGGCAAGAGACCCAGTACTTC. Encoded protein: CASSLTRQETQYF.

The chain recombines TRBV7-2 with TRBJ2-7; TRBD2 might be the D (6 bases). Trimming removed 5 bases from V and 2 bases from J, with 22 bases in between. The CDR3 is 17 residues long. The germline V gene has CDR1 SGHTA and CDR2 FQGNSA. The CDR3 DNA reads as TGTGCCAGCAGCCTCGCGCCGGGACTCTACACACCCTACGAGCAGTACTTC. Its translation is CASSLAPGLYTPYEQYF. The full variable domain, with the rest looked up from reference TRBV7-2 and TRBJ2-7, is GAGVSQSPSNKVTEKGKDVELRCDPISGHTALYWYRQSLGQGLEFLIYFQGNSAPDKSGLPSDRFSAERTGGSVSTLTIQRTQQEDSAVYLCASSLAPGLYTPYEQYFGPGTRLTVT.

This clone came up a few times. The chain links TRBV7-2 to TRBJ2-5; TRBD1 matches at 10 bases. Germline assignment: CDR1 SGHTA and CDR2 FQGNSA. Trimming at V came to 2 bases and at J to 7 bases, leaving 7 bases not matched to a gene. This CDR3 contains 15 residues. This CDR3 is CASSLKTGGGVTQYF. The CDR3 DNA reads as TGTGCCAGCAGCTTAAAGACAGGGGGCGGAGTGACCCAGTACTTC. The variable domain in full, completed from reference TRBV7-2 and TRBJ2-5, reads GAGVSQSPSNKVTEKGKDVELRCDPISGHTALYWYRQSLGQGLEFLIYFQGNSAPDKSGLPSDRFSAERTGGSVSTLTIQRTQQEDSAVYLCASSLKTGGGVTQYFGPGTRLLVL.

The sample holds a few counts of this clone. This chain links TRBV2 with TRBJ1-5; D gene ambiguous. Germline CDR1 is SNHLY and CDR2 is FYNNEI. V gave up 2 bases and J gave up 10 bases, with 9 bases separating them. This CDR3 spans 12 amino acids. The CDR3 loop reads CASSESRHPQHF. DNA of the CDR3: TGTGCCAGCAGTGAATCGCGGCACCCCCAGCATTTT.

This clone was detected a few times. The V and J genes are TRBV7-2 and TRBJ2-5; no clear D. Trimming took off 6 bases at V and 7 bases at J, with 15 bases between the two ends. The germline V gene encodes CDR1 SGHTA and CDR2 FQGNSA. This CDR3 spans 13 amino acids. CDR3 coding DNA: TGTGCCAGCAGTTCCTCTGTTCTAGGGACCCAGTACTTC. Residues: CASSSSVLGTQYF.

This rearrangement joins TRBV7-6 to TRBJ2-1, with D perhaps matching TRBD1 (5 bases). CDR3 size: 16 residues. The germline gives CDR1 SGHVS, CDR2 FNYEAQ. The V gene lost 3 bases and the J gene lost 7 bases, with 19 bases spanning the gap. In DNA, the CDR3 is TGTGCCAGCAGCTTGGGCTCAGGGTTGAGTAGGAATGAGCAGTTCTTC. This codes for CASSLGSGLSRNEQFF.

This chain connects TRBV28 to TRBJ1-5; 8 nucleotides line up with TRBD1. Germline lookup yields CDR1 MDHEN and CDR2 SYDVKM. Germline trimming cut 4 bases from V and 3 bases from J; bases unmatched to any gene: 8. The CDR3 spans 16 residues. The CDR3 nucleotides are TGTGCCAGCAGTTCCGCGGTCAGGGGGCACAATCAGCCCCAGCATTTT. Translation: CASSSAVRGHNQPQHF.

Comments on this clone: The same CDR3 is also encoded by other DNA sequences in this sample. V and J are TRBV5-4 and TRBJ2-7; possibly TRBD2 for D (6 bases). The CDR3 totals 13 residues. Germline-derived CDR1 and CDR2 are SGHNT and YYREEE (reference sequence). Trimming pared 0 bases from V and 7 bases from J, leaving 11 bases between. The CDR3 DNA is TGTGCCAGCAGCTTGGTTGGCGGAGGGGAGCAGTACTTC. As protein: CASSLVGGGEQYF.

This clone has only a few counts. The rearrangement joins TRBV28 to TRBJ2-6; D perhaps matches TRBD2 (6 bases). Germline V CDR1 and CDR2: MDHEN, SYDVKM. The CDR3 runs to 16 residues. Trimming removed 2 bases from V and 3 bases from J, with 11 bases in between. Here the CDR3 reads CASSLGGALGANVLTF. CDR3 DNA sequence: TGTGCCAGCAGTTTAGGAGGGGCGCTTGGGGCCAACGTCCTGACTTTC.

CDR3 in DNA: TGTGCCTGGAGTCCCGGGGTGAACACTGAAGCTTTCTTT. It codes for CAWSPGVNTEAFF. The chain carries TRBV30 and TRBJ1-1, with D uncertain. V was trimmed by 2 bases and J by 0 bases, leaving 7 bases between them. The CDR3 is 13 residues long. Germline CDR1 is GTSNPN and CDR2 is SVGIG (reference sequence).

The chain uses TRBV4-2 and TRBJ2-2; 7 nucleotides line up with TRBD2. There are 16 residues in the CDR3. V was clipped by 3 bases and J by 6 bases; unmatched bases: 10. Per the germline V gene, CDR1 is LGHNA and CDR2 is YNFKEQ. CDR3 in amino acids: CASSQMSGVGAGELFF. The CDR3 DNA follows: TGTGCCAGCAGCCAGATGAGCGGGGTAGGGGCCGGGGAGCTGTTTTTT.

This clone was seen more than once but under ten times. The chain recombines TRBV11-3 with TRBJ2-1; TRBD2 aligns across 8 bases. The CDR3 runs 15 residues. Germline V CDR1 and CDR2: SGHNT, YENEEA. V was pared by 5 bases and J by 7 bases, with 10 bases of the junction left unmatched. This CDR3 reads CASSQTAGARNEQFF. The DNA of the CDR3 is TGTGCCAGCAGCCAAACAGCGGGAGCACGTAATGAGCAGTTCTTC.

This clone occurred a few times. The rearrangement joins TRBV27 to TRBJ2-2, with 8 positions matching TRBD2. The CDR3 extends over 15 amino acids. The V gene's germline CDR1 is MNHEY and CDR2 SMNVEV (reference sequence). The junction had 3 bases not matched to a gene; V was cut back by 2 bases and J by 4 bases. The CDR3 coding sequence is TGTGCCAGCAGTTTAACGAGCGGGGGCACCGGGGAGCTGTTTTTT. This codes for CASSLTSGGTGELFF.

This clone occurred many times. The chain is built from TRBV29-1 and TRBJ1-2; TRBD1 is a possible D gene (6 bases). V gave up 4 bases and J gave up 4 bases, with 13 bases separating them. The germline V gene has CDR1 SQVTM and CDR2 ANQGSEA. The CDR3 consists of 13 residues. The CDR3 is CSVAKGVPYGYTF. The CDR3 coding sequence is TGCAGCGTTGCTAAGGGGGTCCCCTATGGCTACACCTTC.

The chain couples TRBV28 to TRBJ1-2; 9 nucleotides match TRBD1. The CDR3 runs to 16 residues. CDR1 and CDR2 (germline): MDHEN, SYDVKM. Trimming took 6 bases from V and 3 from J; bases not matched to a gene: 11. The CDR3 DNA sequence: TGTGCCAGCAGGACGAGTCCGGGACAGGGTGACTATGGCTACACCTTC. The encoded protein is CASRTSPGQGDYGYTF.

This clone was recorded a few times. The rearrangement uses TRBV5-4 and TRBJ2-1; perhaps TRBD1 as D (5 bases). V dropped 0 bases and J dropped 1 base, with 8 bases sitting between them. CDR1 SGHNT and CDR2 YYREEE come from the germline V gene (reference sequence). The length of the CDR3 is 15 residues. The CDR3: CASSLVGVSYNEQFF. CDR3 DNA: TGTGCCAGCAGCTTGGTAGGGGTTTCCTACAATGAGCAGTTCTTC.